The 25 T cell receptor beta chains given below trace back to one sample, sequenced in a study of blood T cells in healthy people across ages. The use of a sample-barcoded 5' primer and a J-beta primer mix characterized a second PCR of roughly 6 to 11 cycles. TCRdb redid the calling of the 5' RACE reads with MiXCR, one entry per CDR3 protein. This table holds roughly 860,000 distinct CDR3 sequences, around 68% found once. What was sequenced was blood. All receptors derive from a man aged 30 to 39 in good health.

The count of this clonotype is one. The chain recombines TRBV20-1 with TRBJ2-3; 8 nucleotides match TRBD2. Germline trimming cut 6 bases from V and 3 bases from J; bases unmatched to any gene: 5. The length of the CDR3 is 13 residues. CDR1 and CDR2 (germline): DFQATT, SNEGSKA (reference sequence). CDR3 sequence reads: CSAHSGETDTQYF. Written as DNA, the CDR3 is TGCAGTGCGCATAGCGGGGAGACAGATACGCAGTATTTT.

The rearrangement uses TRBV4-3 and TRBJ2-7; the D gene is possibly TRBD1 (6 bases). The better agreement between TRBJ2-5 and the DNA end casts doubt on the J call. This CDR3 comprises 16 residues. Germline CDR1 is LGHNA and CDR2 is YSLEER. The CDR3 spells CASSHLGQGLGETQYF. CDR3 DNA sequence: TGCGCCAGCAGCCACCTCGGGCAGGGGCTGGGGGAGACCCAGTACTTC.

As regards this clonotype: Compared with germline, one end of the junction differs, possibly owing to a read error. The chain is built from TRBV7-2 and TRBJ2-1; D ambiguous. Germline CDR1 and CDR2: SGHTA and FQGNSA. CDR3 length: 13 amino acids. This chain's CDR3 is CASSPRGYNAQFF. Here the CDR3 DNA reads TGTGCCAGCAGCCCCCGTGGGTACAATGCGCAGTTCTTC.

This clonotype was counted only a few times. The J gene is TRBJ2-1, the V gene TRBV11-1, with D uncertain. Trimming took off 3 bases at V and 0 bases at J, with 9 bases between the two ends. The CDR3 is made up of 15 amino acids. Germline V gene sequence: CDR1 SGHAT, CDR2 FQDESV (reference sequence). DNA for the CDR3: TGTGCCAGCAGCTTTAGCTGGGACTCCTACAATGAGCAGTTCTTC. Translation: CASSFSWDSYNEQFF.

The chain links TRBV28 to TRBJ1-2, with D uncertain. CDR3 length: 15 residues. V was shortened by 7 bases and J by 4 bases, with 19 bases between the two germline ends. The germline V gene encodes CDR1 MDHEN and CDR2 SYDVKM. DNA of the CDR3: TGTGCCAGCACCGCGCTCTCCGGGTTTGGCTATGGCTACACCTTC. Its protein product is CASTALSGFGYGYTF.

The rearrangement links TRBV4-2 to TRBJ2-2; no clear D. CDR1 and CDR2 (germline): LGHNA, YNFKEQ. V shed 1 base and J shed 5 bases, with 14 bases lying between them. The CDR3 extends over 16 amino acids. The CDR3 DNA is TGTGCCAGCAGCCAAGGGAGTGGCCCTTTAACCGGGGAGCTGTTTTTT. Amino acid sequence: CASSQGSGPLTGELFF.

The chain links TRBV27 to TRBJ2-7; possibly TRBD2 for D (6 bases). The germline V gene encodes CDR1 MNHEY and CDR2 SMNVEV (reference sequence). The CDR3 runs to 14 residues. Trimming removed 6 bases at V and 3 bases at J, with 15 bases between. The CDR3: CASSLLAGVYEQYF. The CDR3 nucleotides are TGTGCCAGCAGCCTACTAGCCGGGGTCTACGAGCAGTACTTC.

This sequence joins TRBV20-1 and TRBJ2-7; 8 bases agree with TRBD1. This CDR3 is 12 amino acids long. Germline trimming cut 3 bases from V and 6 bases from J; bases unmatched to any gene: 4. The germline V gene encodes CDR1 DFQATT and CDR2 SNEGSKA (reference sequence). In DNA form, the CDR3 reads TGCAGTGCTAGCCAGGGGGCCCGCGAGCAGTACTTC. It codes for CSASQGAREQYF.

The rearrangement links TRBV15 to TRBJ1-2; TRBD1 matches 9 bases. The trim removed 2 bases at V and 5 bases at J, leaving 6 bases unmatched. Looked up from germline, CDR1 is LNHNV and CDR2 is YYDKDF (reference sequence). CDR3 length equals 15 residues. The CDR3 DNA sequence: TGTGCCACCAGCAGAATGGGGACAGGGCTTTATGGCTACACCTTC. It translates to CATSRMGTGLYGYTF.

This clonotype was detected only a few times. CDR3 nucleotides: TGTGCCAGCCGCCTCGGACAGAACTATGGCTACACCTTC. As protein: CASRLGQNYGYTF. The chain combines TRBV5-6 with TRBJ1-2; tentatively, D is TRBD1 (6 bases). The V end was cut by 7 bases, the J end by 2 bases, with 12 bases between. The CDR3 sequence is 13 residues long. Germline V CDR1 and CDR2: SGHDT, YYEEEE.

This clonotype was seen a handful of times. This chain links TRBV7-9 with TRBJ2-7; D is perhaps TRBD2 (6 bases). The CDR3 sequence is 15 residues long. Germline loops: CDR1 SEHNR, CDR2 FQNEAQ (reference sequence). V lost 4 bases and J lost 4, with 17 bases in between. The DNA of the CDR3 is TGTGCCAGCAGCTCCCCCGGGACTGTAAAATACGAGCAGTACTTC. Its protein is CASSSPGTVKYEQYF.

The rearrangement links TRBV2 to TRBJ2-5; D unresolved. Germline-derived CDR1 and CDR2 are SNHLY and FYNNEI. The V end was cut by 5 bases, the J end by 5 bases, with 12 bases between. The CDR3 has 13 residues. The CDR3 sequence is CASSLFKGETQYF. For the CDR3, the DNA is TGTGCCAGCAGTCTCTTCAAAGGGGAGACCCAGTACTTC. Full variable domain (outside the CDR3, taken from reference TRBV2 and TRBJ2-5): EPEVTQTPSHQVTQMGQEVILRCVPISNHLYFYWYRQILGQKVEFLVSFYNNEISEKSEIFDDQFSVERPDGSNFTLKIRSTKLEDSAMYFCASSLFKGETQYFGPGTRLLVL.

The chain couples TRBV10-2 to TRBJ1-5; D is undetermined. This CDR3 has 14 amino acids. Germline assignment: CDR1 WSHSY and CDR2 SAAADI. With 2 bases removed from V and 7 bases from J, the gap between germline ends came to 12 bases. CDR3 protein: CASSEPDPWQPQHF. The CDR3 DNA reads TGCGCCAGCAGTGAGCCGGACCCTTGGCAGCCCCAGCATTTT.

CDR3 protein: CASSPGDNYGYTF. The CDR3 DNA is TGTGCCAGCTCACCAGGGGATAACTATGGCTACACCTTC. This sequence joins TRBV18 and TRBJ1-2; D is undetermined. Trimming took 2 bases from V and 1 from J, leaving 5 bases between them. This CDR3 comprises 13 residues. CDR1 KGHSH and CDR2 LQKENI come from the germline V gene.

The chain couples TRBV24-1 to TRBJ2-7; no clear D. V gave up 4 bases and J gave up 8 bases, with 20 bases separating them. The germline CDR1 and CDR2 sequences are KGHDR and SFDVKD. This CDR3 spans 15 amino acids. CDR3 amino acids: CATSDKGEILRQQYF. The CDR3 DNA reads TGTGCCACCAGTGACAAGGGTGAGATCTTGCGGCAGCAGTACTTC.

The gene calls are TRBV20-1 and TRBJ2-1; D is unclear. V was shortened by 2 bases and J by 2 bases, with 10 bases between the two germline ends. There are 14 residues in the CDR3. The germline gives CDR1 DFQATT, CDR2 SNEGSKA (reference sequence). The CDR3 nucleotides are TGCAGTGCTAGACCCGTATCTACCTACAATGAGCAGTTCTTC. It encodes CSARPVSTYNEQFF.

The CDR3 is CASSQSDRATSRGANVLTF. CDR3 nucleotides: TGTGCCAGCAGCCAATCTGACAGGGCCACCTCGCGGGGGGCCAACGTCCTGACTTTC. The gene calls are TRBV4-2 and TRBJ2-6; 7 bases agree with TRBD1. With V trimmed by 2 bases and J by 4 bases, 14 bases remained unmatched. CDR3 length: 19 amino acids. The germline V gene has CDR1 LGHNA and CDR2 YNFKEQ.

CDR3 DNA sequence: TGTGCCAGCAGCGGGCAGCCAGCAGATACGCAGTATTTT. It codes for CASSGQPADTQYF. V and J are TRBV5-5 and TRBJ2-3; no clear D. The CDR3 has 13 amino acids. Germline V lookup: CDR1 SGHKS, CDR2 YYEKEE (reference sequence). V was shortened by 4 bases and J by 4 bases, with 10 bases between the two germline ends.

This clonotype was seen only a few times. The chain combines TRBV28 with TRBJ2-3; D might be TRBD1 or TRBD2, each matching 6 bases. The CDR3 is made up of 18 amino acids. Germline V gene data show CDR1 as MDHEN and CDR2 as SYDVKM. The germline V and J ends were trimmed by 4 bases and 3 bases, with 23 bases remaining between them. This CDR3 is CASSSLTGRGVGTDTQYF. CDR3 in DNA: TGTGCCAGCAGTTCTTTGACGGGAAGGGGGGTGGGTACAGATACGCAGTATTTT.

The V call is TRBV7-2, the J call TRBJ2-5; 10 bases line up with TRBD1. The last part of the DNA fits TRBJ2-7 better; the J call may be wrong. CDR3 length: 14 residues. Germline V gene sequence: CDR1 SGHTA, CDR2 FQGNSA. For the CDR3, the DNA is TGTGCCAGCAGCAAGGGACAGGGGCCCTTCGAGCAGTACTTC. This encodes CASSKGQGPFEQYF.

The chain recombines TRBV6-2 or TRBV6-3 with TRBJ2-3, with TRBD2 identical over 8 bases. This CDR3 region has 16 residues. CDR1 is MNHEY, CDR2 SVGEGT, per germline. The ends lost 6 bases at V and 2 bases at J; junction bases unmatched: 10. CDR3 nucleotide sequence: TGTGCCAGCAGCGCTGCCCGGGGGGGATTCACAGATACGCAGTATTTT. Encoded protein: CASSAARGGFTDTQYF.

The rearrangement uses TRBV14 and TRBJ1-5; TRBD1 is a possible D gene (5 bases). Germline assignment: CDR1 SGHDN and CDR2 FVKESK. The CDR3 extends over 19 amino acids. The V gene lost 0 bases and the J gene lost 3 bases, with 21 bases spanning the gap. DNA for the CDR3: TGTGCCAGCAGCCAAGACTGGGCTGGCAGGGAGCGTACCAATCAGCCCCAGCATTTT. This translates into CASSQDWAGRERTNQPQHF.

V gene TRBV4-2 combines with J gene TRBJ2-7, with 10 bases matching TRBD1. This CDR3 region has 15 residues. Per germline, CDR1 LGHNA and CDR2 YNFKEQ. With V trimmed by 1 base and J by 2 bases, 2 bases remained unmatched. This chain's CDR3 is CASSQGTGGAYEQYF. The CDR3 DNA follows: TGTGCCAGCAGCCAAGGGACAGGGGGAGCCTACGAGCAGTACTTC.

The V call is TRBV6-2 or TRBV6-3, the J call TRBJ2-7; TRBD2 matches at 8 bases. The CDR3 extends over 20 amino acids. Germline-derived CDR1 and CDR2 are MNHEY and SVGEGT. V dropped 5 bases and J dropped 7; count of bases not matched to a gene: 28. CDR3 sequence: CASSMRGVAGASGSYNEQYF. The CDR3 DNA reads TGTGCCAGCAGTATGCGGGGGGTAGCGGGCGCCTCGGGCTCCTACAATGAGCAGTACTTC.

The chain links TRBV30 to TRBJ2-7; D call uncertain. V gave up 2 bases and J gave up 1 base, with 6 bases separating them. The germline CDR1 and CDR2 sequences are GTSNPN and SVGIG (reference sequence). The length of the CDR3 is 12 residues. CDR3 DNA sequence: TGTGCCTGGAGTCCGGAGTCCTACGAGCAGTACTTC. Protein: CAWSPESYEQYF.